This T cell receptor beta chain was sequenced during a study of blood T cell repertoires in COVID-19. Assay: immunoSEQ multiplex PCR; the TCRdb copy retains only in-frame clones and omits some. The table records 390,000 or so clones, about nine tenths of them present only once. This clone was seen just once. V gave up 0 bases and J gave up 4 bases; unmatched junction bases: 5. Germline V gene sequence: CDR1 LGHDT, CDR2 YNNKEL (reference sequence). This CDR3 region has 16 residues. The chain combines TRBV3-1 (or the pseudogene TRBV3-2) with TRBJ2-1, with 8 bases that match TRBD2. The sample comprised peripheral blood. The receptor's source is a woman aged 25 to 39 with active or convalescent COVID-19. In DNA, the CDR3 is TGTGCCAGCAGCCAAGATCAAGAGCGGGAGTACAATGAGCAGTTCTTC. It codes for CASSQDQEREYNEQFF.